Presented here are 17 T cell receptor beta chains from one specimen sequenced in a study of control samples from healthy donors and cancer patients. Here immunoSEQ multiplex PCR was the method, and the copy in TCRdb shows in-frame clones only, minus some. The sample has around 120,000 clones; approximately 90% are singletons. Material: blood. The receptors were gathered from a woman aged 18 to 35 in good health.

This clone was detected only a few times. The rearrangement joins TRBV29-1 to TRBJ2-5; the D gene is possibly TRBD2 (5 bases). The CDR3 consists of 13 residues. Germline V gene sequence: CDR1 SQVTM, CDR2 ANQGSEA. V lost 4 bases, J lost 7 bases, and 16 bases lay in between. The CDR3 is CSVVGSQKGTQYF. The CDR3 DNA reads TGCAGCGTTGTGGGGAGCCAGAAAGGGACCCAGTACTTC.

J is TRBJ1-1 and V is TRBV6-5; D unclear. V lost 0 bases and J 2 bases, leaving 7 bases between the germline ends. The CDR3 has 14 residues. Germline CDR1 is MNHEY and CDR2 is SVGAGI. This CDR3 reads CASSYSEANTEAFF. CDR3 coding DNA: TGTGCCAGCAGTTACTCAGAGGCAAACACTGAAGCTTTCTTT.

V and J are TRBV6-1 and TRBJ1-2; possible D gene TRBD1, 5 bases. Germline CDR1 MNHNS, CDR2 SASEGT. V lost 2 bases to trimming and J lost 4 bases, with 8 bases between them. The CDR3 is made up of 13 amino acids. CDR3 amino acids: CASSEPDSYGYTF. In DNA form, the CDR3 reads TGTGCCAGCAGTGAACCAGACAGCTATGGCTACACCTTC.

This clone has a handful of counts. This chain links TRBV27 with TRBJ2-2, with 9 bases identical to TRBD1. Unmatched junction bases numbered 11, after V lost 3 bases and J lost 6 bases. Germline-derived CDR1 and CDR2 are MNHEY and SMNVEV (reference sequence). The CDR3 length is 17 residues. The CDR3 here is CASSFRVGQGVPGELFF. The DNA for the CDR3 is TGTGCCAGCAGTTTTAGAGTGGGACAGGGCGTCCCCGGGGAGCTGTTTTTT.

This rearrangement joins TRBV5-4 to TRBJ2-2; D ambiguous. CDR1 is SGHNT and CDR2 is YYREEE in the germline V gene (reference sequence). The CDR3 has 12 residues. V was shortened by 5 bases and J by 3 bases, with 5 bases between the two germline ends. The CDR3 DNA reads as TGTGCCAGCAGTTACGACACCGGGGAGCTGTTTTTT. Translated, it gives CASSYDTGELFF.

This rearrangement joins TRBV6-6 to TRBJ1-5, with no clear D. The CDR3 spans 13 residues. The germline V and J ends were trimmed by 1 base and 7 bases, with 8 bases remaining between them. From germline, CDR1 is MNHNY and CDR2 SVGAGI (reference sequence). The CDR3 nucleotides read TGTGCCAGCAGTTACTTCGGCTCCCAGCCCCAGCATTTT. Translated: CASSYFGSQPQHF.

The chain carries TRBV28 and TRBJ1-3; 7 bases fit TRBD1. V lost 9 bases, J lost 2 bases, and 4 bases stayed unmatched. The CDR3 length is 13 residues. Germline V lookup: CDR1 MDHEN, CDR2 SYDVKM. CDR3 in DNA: TGTGCCAGTCACAGGGGACCTGGAAACACCATATATTTT. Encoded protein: CASHRGPGNTIYF.

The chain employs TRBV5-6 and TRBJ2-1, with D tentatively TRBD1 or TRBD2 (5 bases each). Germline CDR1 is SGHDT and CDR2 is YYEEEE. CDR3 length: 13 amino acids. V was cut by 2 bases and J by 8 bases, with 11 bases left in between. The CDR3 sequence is CASSFLGRDEQFF. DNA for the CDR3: TGTGCCAGCAGCTTTTTGGGGCGGGATGAGCAGTTCTTC.

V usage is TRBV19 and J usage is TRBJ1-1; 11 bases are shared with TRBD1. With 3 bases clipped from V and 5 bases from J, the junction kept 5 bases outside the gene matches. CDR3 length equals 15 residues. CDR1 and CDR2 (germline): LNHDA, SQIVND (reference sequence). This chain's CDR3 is CASSILGQGATEAFF. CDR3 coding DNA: TGTGCCAGTAGTATTCTAGGACAGGGGGCGACTGAAGCTTTCTTT. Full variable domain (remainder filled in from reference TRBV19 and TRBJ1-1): DGGITQSPKYLFRKEGQNVTLSCEQNLNHDAMYWYRQDPGQGLRLIYYSQIVNDFQKGDIAEGYSVSREKKESFPLTVTSAQKNPTAFYLCASSILGQGATEAFFGQGTRLTVV.

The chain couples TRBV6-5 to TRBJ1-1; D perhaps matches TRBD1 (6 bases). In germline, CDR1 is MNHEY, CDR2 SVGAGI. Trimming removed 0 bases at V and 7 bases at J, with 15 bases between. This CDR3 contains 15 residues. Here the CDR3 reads CASSYSRGGNNEAFF. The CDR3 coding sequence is TGTGCCAGCAGTTACTCGAGGGGGGGGAATAATGAAGCTTTCTTT.

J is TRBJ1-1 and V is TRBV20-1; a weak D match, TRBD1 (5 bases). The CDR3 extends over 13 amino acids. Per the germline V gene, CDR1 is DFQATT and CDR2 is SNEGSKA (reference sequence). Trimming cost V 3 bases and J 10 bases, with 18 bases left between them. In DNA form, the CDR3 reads TGCAGTGCTAGTGGTGGCAGGGAGGGCTTAGCTTTCTTT. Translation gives CSASGGREGLAFF.

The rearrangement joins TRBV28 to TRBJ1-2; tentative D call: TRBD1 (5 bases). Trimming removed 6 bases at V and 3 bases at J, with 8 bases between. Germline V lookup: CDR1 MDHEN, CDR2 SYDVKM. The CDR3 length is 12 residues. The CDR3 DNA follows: TGTGCCAGCAGGCAGGGAGACTATGGCTACACCTTC. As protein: CASRQGDYGYTF.

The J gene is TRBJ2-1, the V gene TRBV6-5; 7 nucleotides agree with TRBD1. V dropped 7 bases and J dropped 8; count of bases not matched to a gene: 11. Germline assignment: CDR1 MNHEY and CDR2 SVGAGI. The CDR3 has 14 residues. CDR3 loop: CASTGTVALHEQFF. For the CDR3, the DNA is TGTGCCAGCACTGGGACAGTAGCCCTCCATGAGCAGTTCTTC.

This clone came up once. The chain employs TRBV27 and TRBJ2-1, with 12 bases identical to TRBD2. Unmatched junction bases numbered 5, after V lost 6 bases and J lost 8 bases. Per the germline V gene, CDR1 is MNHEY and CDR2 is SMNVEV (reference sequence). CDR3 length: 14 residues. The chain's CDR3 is CASRLAGGSDEQFF. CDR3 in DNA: TGTGCCAGCAGGCTAGCGGGAGGGAGCGATGAGCAGTTCTTC.

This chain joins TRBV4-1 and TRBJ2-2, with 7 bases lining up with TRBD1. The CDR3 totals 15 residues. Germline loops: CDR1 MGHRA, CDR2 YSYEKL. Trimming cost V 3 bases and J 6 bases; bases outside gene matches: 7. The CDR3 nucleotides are TGCGCCAGCAGCCAGGGGGACAGCCGGGCCGGGGAGCTGTTTTTT. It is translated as CASSQGDSRAGELFF.

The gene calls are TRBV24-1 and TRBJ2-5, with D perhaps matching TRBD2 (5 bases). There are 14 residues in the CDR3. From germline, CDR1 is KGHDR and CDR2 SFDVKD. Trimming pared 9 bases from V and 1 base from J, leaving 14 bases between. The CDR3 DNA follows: TGTGCCACCGGGCTAGCAGAGCTCCAAGAGACCCAGTACTTC. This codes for CATGLAELQETQYF.

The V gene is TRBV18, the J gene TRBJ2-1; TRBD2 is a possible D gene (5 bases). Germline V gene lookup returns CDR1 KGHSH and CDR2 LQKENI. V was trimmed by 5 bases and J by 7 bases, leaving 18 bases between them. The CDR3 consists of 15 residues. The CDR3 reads CASSEGDYRLNEQFF. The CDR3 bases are TGTGCCAGCTCAGAGGGCGACTACAGATTGAATGAGCAGTTCTTC.